These 14 T cell receptor beta chains originate from one sample sequenced in a study of technical replicates of blood from a handful of donors. Generated by immunoSEQ multiplex PCR, the TCRdb table keeps only in-frame clones and is missing some. Here the sample spans tens of thousands of clones, 91% being singletons. Sequencing was performed on PBMCs. Source of these receptors: a human donor in good health. Some clones in this sample may be carry-over from other donors' samples.

The genes are TRBV7-6 and TRBJ2-5; 11 bases are shared with TRBD1. The length of the CDR3 is 16 residues. Germline values: CDR1 SGHVS, CDR2 FNYEAQ. The V segment lost 5 bases and the J segment 5 bases; nucleotides outside the gene matches: 10. The CDR3 DNA is TGTGCCAGCAGCCGGGCCCGGACAGGGGGCGACGAGACCCAGTACTTC. The encoded protein is CASSRARTGGDETQYF.

This chain links TRBV5-4 with TRBJ2-7, with 10 bases that match TRBD2. The CDR3 covers 14 residues. Trimming removed 1 base from V and 3 bases from J; junction bases left unmatched: 1. Germline lookup yields CDR1 SGHNT and CDR2 YYREEE (reference sequence). The CDR3 DNA sequence: TGTGCCAGCAGCTTGAGCGGGAGGGTCTACGAGCAGTACTTC. This sequence encodes CASSLSGRVYEQYF.

The V and J genes are TRBV27 and TRBJ2-5; maybe TRBD2 (6 bases). Germline loops: CDR1 MNHEY, CDR2 SMNVEV (reference sequence). The CDR3 sequence is 16 residues long. V shed 6 bases and J shed 5 bases, with 22 bases lying between them. The CDR3 nucleotides are TGTGCCAGCAGCCCCCAAAGGGTCAGGGAGGTCGAGACCCAGTACTTC. This codes for CASSPQRVREVETQYF.

The chain couples TRBV13 to TRBJ1-5, with 7 positions matching TRBD1. This CDR3 is 14 amino acids long. From germline, CDR1 is PRHDT and CDR2 FYEKMQ (reference sequence). V lost 5 bases to trimming and J lost 4 bases; unmatched junction nucleotides: 5. CDR3 coding DNA: TGTGCCAGCAGCCACAGGGGAACTAATCAGCCCCAGCATTTT. Protein: CASSHRGTNQPQHF.

The chain combines TRBV11-2 with TRBJ1-6; 7 bases match TRBD1. The germline gives CDR1 SGHAT, CDR2 FQNNGV. The V gene end was trimmed by 5 bases and the J gene end by 0 bases; junction bases not matched to a gene: 4. The CDR3 consists of 16 residues. CDR3 region: CASSEGQSSYNSPLHF. The CDR3 nucleotides read TGTGCCAGCAGCGAGGGACAGAGCTCCTATAATTCACCCCTCCACTTT. Full variable domain (remainder filled in from reference TRBV11-2 and TRBJ1-6): EAGVAQSPRYKIIEKRQSVAFWCNPISGHATLYWYQQILGQGPKLLIQFQNNGVVDDSQLPKDRFSAERLKGVDSTLKIQPAKLEDSAVYLCASSEGQSSYNSPLHFGNGTRLTVT.

This chain joins TRBV4-3 and TRBJ2-1; D is unresolved. Germline CDR1 LGHNA, CDR2 YSLEER. This CDR3 comprises 16 residues. With 0 bases removed from V and 0 bases from J, the gap between germline ends came to 9 bases. This CDR3 reads CASSQEIRSSYNEQFF. The CDR3 DNA reads TGCGCCAGCAGCCAAGAAATTCGCAGCTCCTACAATGAGCAGTTCTTC.

The count of this clone is one. The CDR3 loop reads CAIGRGAEAFF. The CDR3, as DNA: TGTGCCATCGGGAGGGGGGCTGAAGCTTTCTTT. This chain uses TRBV10-3 with TRBJ1-1; weak D call: TRBD1 (6 bases). V gave up 8 bases and J gave up 6 bases, with 10 bases separating them. The CDR3 runs to 11 residues. Germline values: CDR1 ENHRY, CDR2 SYGVKD.

The V call is TRBV7-9, the J call TRBJ2-1; 8 nucleotides agree with TRBD2. Germline values: CDR1 SEHNR, CDR2 FQNEAQ (reference sequence). CDR3 length: 15 amino acids. Unmatched junction bases numbered 8, after V lost 3 bases and J lost 7 bases. The CDR3 region is CASSLNPAGGNEQFF. The CDR3 coding sequence is TGTGCCAGCAGCTTGAACCCTGCGGGAGGTAATGAGCAGTTCTTC.

The chain links TRBV4-1 to TRBJ2-3, with D possibly matching TRBD2 (6 bases). Trimming took 2 bases from V and 2 from J, leaving 11 bases between them. CDR3 length: 15 residues. Germline CDR1 MGHRA, CDR2 YSYEKL. The CDR3 is CASSQRRGITDTQYF. The CDR3, as DNA: TGCGCCAGCAGCCAAAGGAGGGGCATCACAGATACGCAGTATTTT.

V is TRBV14 and J is TRBJ1-2; 9 bases map to TRBD1. The germline gives CDR1 SGHDN, CDR2 FVKESK. The CDR3 runs to 14 residues. V was clipped by 4 bases and J by 3 bases; unmatched bases: 3. The chain's CDR3 is CASSPRTGDYGYTF. In DNA form, the CDR3 reads TGTGCCAGCAGCCCCCGGACAGGGGACTATGGCTACACCTTC. The full variable domain, its missing parts supplied by reference TRBV14 and TRBJ1-2, is EAGVTQFPSHSVIEKGQTVTLRCDPISGHDNLYWYRRVMGKEIKFLLHFVKESKQDESGMPNNRFLAERTGGTYSTLKVQPAELEDSGVYFCASSPRTGDYGYTFGSGTRLTVV.

The CDR3 DNA reads TGTGCCAGCAGCGTAGCCCCCCCCGAGGCGGGACGCTACGAGCAGTACTTC. It yields the protein CASSVAPPEAGRYEQYF. This rearrangement joins TRBV9 to TRBJ2-7; D is perhaps TRBD2 (6 bases). The CDR3 is 17 amino acids. Between the trimmed V and J ends, which lost 0 bases and 3 bases, there was a span of 19 bases. CDR1 and CDR2 from the germline V gene are SGDLS and YYNGEE.

This clone was picked up one time. The rearrangement joins TRBV6-6 to TRBJ1-1; D unresolved. V was clipped by 8 bases and J by 1 base, with 11 bases between them. Germline CDR1 reads MNHNY; CDR2 reads SVGAGI (reference sequence). The CDR3 sequence is 13 residues long. DNA for the CDR3: TGTGCCAGCGAGGCCGGAGGGAACACTGAAGCTTTCTTT. It encodes CASEAGGNTEAFF.

The genes are TRBV4-1 and TRBJ2-1; TRBD2 matches at 8 bases. The trim removed 2 bases at V and 3 bases at J, leaving 3 bases unmatched. This CDR3 contains 15 residues. Germline values: CDR1 MGHRA, CDR2 YSYEKL. CDR3 in amino acids: CASSQISGDYNEQFF. DNA for the CDR3: TGCGCCAGCAGCCAAATTAGCGGGGACTACAATGAGCAGTTCTTC.

The chain uses TRBV7-6 and TRBJ2-1; TRBD1 matches at 8 bases. CDR3 length equals 15 residues. Trimming cost V 4 bases and J 7 bases; bases outside gene matches: 9. CDR1 is SGHVS and CDR2 is FNYEAQ in the germline V gene. CDR3 sequence reads: CASSYGTGPLNEQFF. Here the CDR3 DNA reads TGTGCCAGCAGCTACGGGACAGGCCCTTTGAATGAGCAGTTCTTC.